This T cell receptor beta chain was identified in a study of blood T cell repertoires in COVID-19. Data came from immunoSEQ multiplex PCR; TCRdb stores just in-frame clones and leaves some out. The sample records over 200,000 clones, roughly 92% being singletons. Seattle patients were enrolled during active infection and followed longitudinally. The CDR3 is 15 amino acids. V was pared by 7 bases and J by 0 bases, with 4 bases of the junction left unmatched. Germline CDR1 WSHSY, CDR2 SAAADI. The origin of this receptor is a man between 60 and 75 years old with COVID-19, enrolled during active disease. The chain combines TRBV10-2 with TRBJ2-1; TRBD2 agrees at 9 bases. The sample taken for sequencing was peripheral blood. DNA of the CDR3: TGCGCCAGCATGACTAGCGGTAGCTCCTACAATGAGCAGTTCTTC. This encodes CASMTSGSSYNEQFF.